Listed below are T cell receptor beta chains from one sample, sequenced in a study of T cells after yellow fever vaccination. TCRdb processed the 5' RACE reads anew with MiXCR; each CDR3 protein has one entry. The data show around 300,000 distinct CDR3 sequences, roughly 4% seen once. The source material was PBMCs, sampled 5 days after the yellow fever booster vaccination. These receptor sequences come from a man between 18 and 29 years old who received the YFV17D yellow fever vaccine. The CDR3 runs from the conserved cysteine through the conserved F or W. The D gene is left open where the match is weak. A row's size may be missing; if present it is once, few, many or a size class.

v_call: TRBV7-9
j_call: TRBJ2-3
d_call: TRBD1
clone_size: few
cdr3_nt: TGTGCCAGCAGCCCGGGACAGAGAAGCACAGATACGCAGTATTTT
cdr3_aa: CASSPGQRSTDTQYF

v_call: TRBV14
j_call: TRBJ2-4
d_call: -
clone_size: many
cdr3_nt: TGTGCCAGCAGCCAAGGAAGAGGGATAGCCAAAAACATTCAGTACTTC
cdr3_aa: CASSQGRGIAKNIQYF

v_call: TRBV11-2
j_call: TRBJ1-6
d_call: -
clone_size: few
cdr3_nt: TGTGCCAGCAGCGCGCGGGTGAGCTCCTATAATTCACCCCTCCACTTT
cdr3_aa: CASSARVSSYNSPLHF

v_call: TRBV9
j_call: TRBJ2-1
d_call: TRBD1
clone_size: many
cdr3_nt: TGTGCCAGCAGCGACAGGGGGACGGGGAGAAGGAATGAGCAGTTCTTC
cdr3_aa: CASSDRGTGRRNEQFF

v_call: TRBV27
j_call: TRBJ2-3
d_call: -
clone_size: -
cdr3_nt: TGTGCCAGCAGTGGGCGGGGAGAGGATACGCAGTATTTT
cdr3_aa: CASSGRGEDTQYF

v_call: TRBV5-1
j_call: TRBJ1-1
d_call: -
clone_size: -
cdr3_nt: TGCGCCAGCAGCTCCATCGTGAACACTGAAGCTTTCTTT
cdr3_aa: CASSSIVNTEAFF

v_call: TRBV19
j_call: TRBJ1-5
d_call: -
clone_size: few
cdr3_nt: TGTGCCAGTAGTATAAGGGTCCAGCCCCAGCATTTT
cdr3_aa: CASSIRVQPQHF

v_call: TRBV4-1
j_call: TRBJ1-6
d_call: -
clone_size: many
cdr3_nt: TGCGCCAGCAGCACTGTGGCTTCACCCCTCCACTTT
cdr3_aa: CASSTVASPLHF

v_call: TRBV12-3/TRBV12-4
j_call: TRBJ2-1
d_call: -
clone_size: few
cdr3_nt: TGTGCCAGCAGTTTAGGGTGGACAGAGGGGAATGAGCAGTTCTTC
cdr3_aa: CASSLGWTEGNEQFF

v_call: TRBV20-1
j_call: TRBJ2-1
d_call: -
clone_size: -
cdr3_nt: TGCAGTGCTCCCCTGTGGGGGGACGAGCAGTTCTTC
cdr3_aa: CSAPLWGDEQFF

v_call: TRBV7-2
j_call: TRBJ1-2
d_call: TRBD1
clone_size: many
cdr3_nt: TGTGCCAGCAGCTTAGCGAGGGGACAGGGGAACTATGGCTACACCTTC
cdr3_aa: CASSLARGQGNYGYTF

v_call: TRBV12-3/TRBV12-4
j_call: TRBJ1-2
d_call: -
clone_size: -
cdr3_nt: TGTGCCAGCAGCCCGTGGGGGGCGGACTATGGCTACACCTTC
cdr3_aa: CASSPWGADYGYTF